These 2 T cell receptor beta chains were all obtained from the same sample, sequenced in a study of T cells in Graves' hyperthyroidism and ophthalmopathy. Amplified regions were TCR beta CDR3 sequences from RNA transcripts. First-round RT-PCR with HTBI primers amplified the TCR CDR3 region. One entry per CDR3 protein results from TCRdb running MiXCR on the multiplex PCR reads. Of about 400,000 distinct CDR3 sequences listed, about 15% were seen once; the top ten hold roughly 8%. Specimen: blood. The source of these receptors is a woman between 18 and 29 years old with Graves' hyperthyroidism.

This clonotype was found many times. The gene calls are TRBV6-1 and TRBJ2-7; unclear D gene. The CDR3 totals 12 residues. CDR1 is MNHNS, CDR2 SASEGT, per germline. Between the trimmed V and J ends, which lost 6 bases and 5 bases, there was a span of 11 bases. CDR3 amino acids: CASSPSPDEQYF. The CDR3 DNA sequence: TGTGCCAGCAGCCCCAGCCCCGACGAGCAGTACTTC.

This clonotype came up a few times. This rearrangement joins TRBV20-1 to TRBJ1-2; TRBD1 aligns across 9 bases. Germline V CDR1 and CDR2: DFQATT, SNEGSKA (reference sequence). V was clipped by 1 base and J by 3 bases; unmatched bases: 3. CDR3 length: 14 amino acids. The CDR3 loop is CSARVDRGDYGYTF. CDR3 coding DNA: TGCAGTGCTAGAGTGGACAGGGGAGACTATGGCTACACCTTC.